This passage covers 27 T cell receptor beta chains from one sample sequenced in a study of cytomegalovirus exposure and HLA in healthy donors (TCRdb year 2017). The library relied on the immunoSEQ multiplex PCR assay. The multiplex PCR relied on a mix of 60 forward primers for TCR Vbeta segments and 13 reverse primers for TCR Jbeta segments. This is the immuneACCESS table as TCRdb keeps it, with only in-frame sequences that have V and J called. A part of the clones is gone; compared with another copy, unresolved V genes explain less than half, and the rest is unexplained. Present in this sample are 110,000 to 150,000 clones, about 71% of which were seen just once. The ten largest make up approximately 2% of the sample. The sample taken for sequencing was PBMCs. Every receptor here comes from a woman in her fifties or sixties in good health and CMV-seropositive.

On this clone itself: The identical CDR3 is also encoded by other nucleotide sequences in the sample. V is TRBV7-9 and J is TRBJ2-5; 8 bases align to TRBD1. After removal of 5 bases from V and 5 bases from J, the junction contained 4 bases not matched to a gene. The CDR3 spans 13 residues. The germline CDR1 and CDR2 sequences are SEHNR and FQNEAQ (reference sequence). The CDR3 nucleotides are TGTGCCAGCAGCCGACGGACAGGGGAGACCCAGTACTTC. Amino acids: CASSRRTGETQYF.

This clone was seen a handful of times. The chain recombines TRBV4-1 with TRBJ1-1; 8 bases are shared with TRBD1. Germline values: CDR1 MGHRA, CDR2 YSYEKL. Losses at the gene ends were 4 bases for V and 4 bases for J; bases not matched to a gene: 8. The CDR3 consists of 15 residues. CDR3 DNA: TGCGCCAGCAGCCCTGGACAGGGAGGGAGCACTGAAGCTTTCTTT. It encodes CASSPGQGGSTEAFF.

This chain uses TRBV10-1 with TRBJ2-5; perhaps TRBD2 as D (6 bases). The CDR3 runs 13 residues. The V end was cut by 7 bases, the J end by 2 bases, with 11 bases between. The germline V gene encodes CDR1 WNHNN and CDR2 SYGVQD (reference sequence). This chain's CDR3 is CASTGGDQETQYF. As DNA, the CDR3 is TGCGCCAGCACCGGGGGAGATCAAGAGACCCAGTACTTC.

V gene TRBV5-5 combines with J gene TRBJ1-5, with 8 nucleotides matching TRBD1. The length of the CDR3 is 15 residues. The J segment lost 4 bases and the V segment lost 4 bases, leaving 7 bases of the junction unmatched. Looked up from germline, CDR1 is SGHKS and CDR2 is YYEKEE (reference sequence). CDR3 in amino acids: CASSEGTGRNQPQHF. CDR3 in DNA: TGTGCCAGCAGCGAGGGGACAGGCCGGAATCAGCCCCAGCATTTT.

J is TRBJ1-1 and V is TRBV5-1; D gene unclear. The CDR3 sequence is 15 residues long. V dropped 0 bases and J dropped 1 base, with 10 bases sitting between them. Germline CDR1 reads SGHRS; CDR2 reads YFSETQ. The DNA for the CDR3 is TGCGCCAGCAGCTTGGTAGCAACAAGGAACACTGAAGCTTTCTTT. This translates into CASSLVATRNTEAFF.

The genes are TRBV5-1 and TRBJ2-1; 8 bases agree with TRBD2. The V and J ends lost 1 base and 7 bases, in that order; junction bases with no gene match: 13. The CDR3 runs to 17 residues. Germline V lookup: CDR1 SGHRS, CDR2 YFSETQ. In nucleotides, the CDR3 is TGCGCCAGCAGCTTGACCCCGGGTAGCGGGATTGGGAATGAGCAGTTCTTC. This translates into CASSLTPGSGIGNEQFF.

On this clone: Other DNA sequences of this sample code for an identical CDR3. The chain couples TRBV10-3 to TRBJ1-2, with D unresolved. Germline values: CDR1 ENHRY, CDR2 SYGVKD. The CDR3 contains 13 residues. The V gene lost 0 bases and the J gene lost 8 bases, with 10 bases spanning the gap. Here the CDR3 DNA reads TGTGCCATCAGTGAGTCGAGAGGGTACGGCTACACCTTC. Amino acids: CAISESRGYGYTF.

The CDR3 sequence: CASSFGTGDNSPLHF. The DNA for the CDR3 is TGTGCCAGCAGTTTTGGGACAGGGGATAATTCACCCCTCCACTTT. This chain links TRBV6-5 with TRBJ1-6, with TRBD1 matching over 10 bases. The CDR3 spans 15 residues. Germline V gene sequence: CDR1 MNHEY, CDR2 SVGAGI. J gave up 5 bases and V 4 bases, and 2 bases lay outside the gene matches.

The V gene is TRBV28, the J gene TRBJ1-2, with D possibly matching TRBD1 (5 bases). CDR3 length: 15 amino acids. The V and J ends lost 3 bases and 4 bases respectively, with 15 bases between them. In germline, CDR1 is MDHEN, CDR2 SYDVKM. CDR3 DNA: TGTGCCAGCAGTTTCCAGTTTAGGGGTTCCTATGGCTACACCTTC. Protein product: CASSFQFRGSYGYTF.

The gene calls are TRBV12-5 and TRBJ2-5; perhaps TRBD1 as D (6 bases). The germline gives CDR1 LGHNT, CDR2 FRNRAP. The CDR3 sequence is 13 residues long. The ends were cut back, 6 bases at V and 1 base at J, with 9 bases in the middle. CDR3 DNA sequence: TGTGCTAGTGGCTGGGACACCCAAGAGACCCAGTACTTC. It translates to CASGWDTQETQYF.

This clone was counted only a few times. The J gene is TRBJ2-7, the V gene TRBV18, with D possibly TRBD2 on 6 matching bases. Between the trimmed V and J ends, which lost 4 bases and 6 bases, there was a span of 10 bases. CDR3 length equals 12 residues. The germline V gene encodes CDR1 KGHSH and CDR2 LQKENI. In DNA, the CDR3 is TGTGCCAGCTCACGGCAGGGAGGCGAGCAGTACTTC. Amino acid sequence: CASSRQGGEQYF.

The gene calls are TRBV19 and TRBJ1-1; 10 bases align to TRBD1. The V gene's germline CDR1 is LNHDA and CDR2 SQIVND (reference sequence). The CDR3 loop spans 15 amino acids. V shed 4 bases and J 5 bases; nucleotides not matched to a gene: 7. This chain's CDR3 is CASSTSTGGRTEAFF. The DNA of the CDR3 is TGTGCCAGTAGTACCTCGACAGGGGGCAGGACTGAAGCTTTCTTT.

The chain combines TRBV28 with TRBJ2-7, with D hard to call. This CDR3 spans 12 amino acids. V lost 3 bases, J lost 4 bases, and 7 bases lay in between. Germline CDR1 and CDR2: MDHEN and SYDVKM. DNA for the CDR3: TGTGCCAGCAGTTTTTCGTTATACGAGCAGTACTTC. This codes for CASSFSLYEQYF.

The genes are TRBV5-6 and TRBJ2-3; 8 bases match TRBD2. The trim removed 1 base at V and 7 bases at J, leaving 20 bases unmatched. Germline values: CDR1 SGHDT, CDR2 YYEEEE. CDR3 length: 19 residues. CDR3 sequence: CASSLRPSGCLARRNTQYF. The CDR3 coding sequence is TGTGCCAGCAGCTTGAGGCCTAGCGGGTGTTTGGCTCGTCGGAATACGCAGTATTTT.

This clone was recorded a few times. The J gene is TRBJ1-1, the V gene TRBV18; D is possibly TRBD1 (5 bases). Germline V gene sequence: CDR1 KGHSH, CDR2 LQKENI. V gave up 2 bases and J gave up 1 base, with 11 bases separating them. This CDR3 has 15 amino acids. CDR3 DNA sequence: TGTGCCAGCTCACCATCGAATGGGGCGAACACTGAAGCTTTCTTT. Translating gives CASSPSNGANTEAFF.

J is TRBJ1-1 and V is TRBV29-1, with TRBD1 matching over 7 bases. Germline V gives CDR1 SQVTM, CDR2 ANQGSEA. With V trimmed by 7 bases and J by 8 bases, 10 bases remained unmatched. CDR3 length: 12 amino acids. The CDR3 nucleotides read TGCAGCGGAACTACGGGACAGACAGAAGCTTTCTTT. It yields the protein CSGTTGQTEAFF.

The chain combines TRBV27 with TRBJ2-1; TRBD1 matches 9 bases. Per germline, CDR1 MNHEY and CDR2 SMNVEV (reference sequence). There are 15 residues in the CDR3. Unmatched junction bases numbered 3, after V lost 5 bases and J lost 1 base. CDR3 sequence: CASSVQGASYNEQFF. The CDR3 nucleotides read TGTGCCAGCAGTGTACAGGGGGCATCCTACAATGAGCAGTTCTTC.

The chain carries TRBV27 and TRBJ2-5; 14 bases agree with TRBD2. Germline V gene lookup returns CDR1 MNHEY and CDR2 SMNVEV (reference sequence). The CDR3 has 14 residues. Trimming cost V 8 bases and J 4 bases; bases outside gene matches: 3. CDR3 residues: CASGTSGSRETQYF. For the CDR3, the DNA is TGTGCCAGCGGGACTAGCGGGAGTAGAGAGACCCAGTACTTC.

This clone was counted only a few times. This chain joins TRBV4-1 and TRBJ1-5, with 7 bases identical to TRBD1. V lost 1 base to trimming and J lost 5 bases; unmatched junction nucleotides: 8. This CDR3 is built from 16 residues. Germline V gives CDR1 MGHRA, CDR2 YSYEKL. The chain's CDR3 is CASSQVVATGDQPQHF. CDR3 DNA: TGCGCCAGCAGCCAAGTAGTGGCTACAGGGGATCAGCCCCAGCATTTT.

This chain uses TRBV4-2 with TRBJ2-1; the match to TRBD2 covers 7 bases. Losses at the gene ends were 0 bases for V and 4 bases for J; bases not matched to a gene: 9. This CDR3 has 17 amino acids. Per germline, CDR1 LGHNA and CDR2 YNFKEQ. CDR3 coding DNA: TGTGCCAGCAGCCAAGATGGGCTAGCGGTGCGGTACAATGAGCAGTTCTTC. Protein: CASSQDGLAVRYNEQFF.

V is TRBV5-1 and J is TRBJ2-1, with 14 positions matching TRBD2. This CDR3 region has 18 residues. Germline trimming cut 1 base from V and 8 bases from J; bases unmatched to any gene: 11. The germline CDR1 and CDR2 sequences are SGHRS and YFSETQ. CDR3 amino acids: CASSLTAAGTSGSYEQFF. The CDR3 coding sequence is TGCGCCAGCAGCTTGACGGCTGCCGGGACTAGCGGGAGTTATGAGCAGTTCTTC. Looking up the rest from reference TRBV5-1 and TRBJ2-1 gives the full variable domain: KAGVTQTPRYLIKTRGQQVTLSCSPISGHRSVSWYQQTPGQGLQFLFEYFSETQRNKGNFPGRFSGRQFSNSRSEMNVSTLELGDSALYLCASSLTAAGTSGSYEQFFGPGTRLTVL.

This chain uses TRBV29-1 with TRBJ2-5; weak D call: TRBD2 (5 bases). V lost 4 bases and J lost 7, with 13 bases in between. The CDR3 sequence is 12 residues long. Germline loops: CDR1 SQVTM, CDR2 ANQGSEA. The CDR3 here is CSVAEGSGTQYF. The CDR3 nucleotides read TGCAGCGTTGCTGAGGGTAGTGGGACCCAGTACTTC.

This chain joins TRBV11-3 and TRBJ2-5, with TRBD2 matching over 9 bases. Unmatched junction bases numbered 11, after V lost 5 bases and J lost 4 bases. The germline gives CDR1 SGHNT, CDR2 YENEEA. This CDR3 has 16 residues. CDR3 DNA: TGTGCCAGCAGCCCCCGATCCCAGCGGGAGGTAGAGACCCAGTACTTC. Translated, it gives CASSPRSQREVETQYF. Full variable domain (outside the CDR3, taken from reference TRBV11-3 and TRBJ2-5): EAGVVQSPRYKIIEKKQPVAFWCNPISGHNTLYWYLQNLGQGPELLIRYENEEAVDDSQLPKDRFSAERLKGVDSTLKIQPAELGDSAVYLCASSPRSQREVETQYFGPGTRLLVL.

The genes are TRBV5-1 and TRBJ1-4, with 9 positions matching TRBD1. The germline CDR1 and CDR2 sequences are SGHRS and YFSETQ. V dropped 3 bases and J dropped 3; count of bases not matched to a gene: 6. This CDR3 is built from 16 residues. The CDR3, as DNA: TGCGCCAGCAGCTCCAGCCGACAGGGGGCTAATGAAAAACTGTTTTTT. The encoded protein is CASSSSRQGANEKLFF.

The rearrangement uses TRBV6-1 and TRBJ2-5, with TRBD1 identical over 10 bases. The length of the CDR3 is 14 residues. Germline values: CDR1 MNHNS, CDR2 SASEGT. The ends lost 6 bases at V and 5 bases at J; junction bases unmatched: 6. For the CDR3, the DNA is TGTGCCAGCAGCGTTGACAGGGGGCGTGAGACCCAGTACTTC. Its protein product is CASSVDRGRETQYF.

The rearrangement uses TRBV20-1 and TRBJ1-4, with a tentative D call TRBD1 (5 bases). There are 11 residues in the CDR3. Germline V gene data show CDR1 as DFQATT and CDR2 as SNEGSKA (reference sequence). V lost 6 bases and J 8 bases, leaving 10 bases between the germline ends. CDR3 sequence reads: CSAAGIEKLFF. CDR3 nucleotide sequence: TGCAGTGCGGCAGGGATCGAAAAACTGTTTTTT.

This chain uses TRBV19 with TRBJ2-7; 9 bases are shared with TRBD1. The CDR3 is 14 amino acids. J gave up 3 bases and V 4 bases, and 4 bases lay outside the gene matches. Germline CDR1 LNHDA, CDR2 SQIVND (reference sequence). CDR3 loop: CASSNGQGNYEQYF. For the CDR3, the DNA is TGTGCCAGTAGTAATGGACAGGGGAACTACGAGCAGTACTTC.